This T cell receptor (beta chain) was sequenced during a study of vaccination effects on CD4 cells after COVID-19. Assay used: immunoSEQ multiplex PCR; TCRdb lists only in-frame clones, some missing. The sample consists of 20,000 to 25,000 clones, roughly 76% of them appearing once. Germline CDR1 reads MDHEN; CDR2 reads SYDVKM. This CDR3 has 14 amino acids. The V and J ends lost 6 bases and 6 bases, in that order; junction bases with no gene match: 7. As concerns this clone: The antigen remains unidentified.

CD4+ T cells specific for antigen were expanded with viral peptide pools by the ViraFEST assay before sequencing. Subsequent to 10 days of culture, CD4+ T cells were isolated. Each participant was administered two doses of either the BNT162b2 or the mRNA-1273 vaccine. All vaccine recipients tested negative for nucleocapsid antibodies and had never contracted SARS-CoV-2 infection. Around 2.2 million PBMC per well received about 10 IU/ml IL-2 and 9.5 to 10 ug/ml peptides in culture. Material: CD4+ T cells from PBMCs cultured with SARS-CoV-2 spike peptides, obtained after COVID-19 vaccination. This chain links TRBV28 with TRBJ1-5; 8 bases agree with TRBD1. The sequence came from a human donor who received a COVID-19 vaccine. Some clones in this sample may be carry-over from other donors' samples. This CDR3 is CASSQTGAAQPQHF. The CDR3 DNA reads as TGTGCCAGCAGCCAGACAGGGGCGGCTCAGCCCCAGCATTTT.